This TCR beta chain originates from a study of blood T cell repertoires in COVID-19. Study-wide background: T cells, B-cell-depleted T cells, or PBMCs supplied cDNA or gDNA.

In terms of age and location, participants ranged from about 18 to 89 years and lived in about 25 US areas. How the authors handled the data: Estimation of nucleated cell counts was performed using reference gene primer amplification. Sequencing used immunoSEQ multiplex PCR; TCRdb keeps in-frame clones, though not all of them. The V and J calls and clone size are taken from that table; D and trimming were inferred from the DNA. The sample lists a few hundred thousand clones, around 84% occurring once. The receptor was isolated from a woman aged 40 to 55 with acute COVID-19. Sequencing was carried out using PBMCs or T cells enriched from blood (not recorded which).

CDR3 residues: CASSTRFIGEKLFF. CDR3 sequence (DNA): TGTGCCAGCAGCACCCGGTTTATTGGTGAAAAACTGTTTTTT. The chain employs TRBV11-1 and TRBJ1-4; D is unresolved. The CDR3 totals 14 residues. Germline V gene data show CDR1 as SGHAT and CDR2 as FQDESV (reference sequence). The V gene lost 5 bases and the J gene lost 7 bases, with 14 bases spanning the gap.